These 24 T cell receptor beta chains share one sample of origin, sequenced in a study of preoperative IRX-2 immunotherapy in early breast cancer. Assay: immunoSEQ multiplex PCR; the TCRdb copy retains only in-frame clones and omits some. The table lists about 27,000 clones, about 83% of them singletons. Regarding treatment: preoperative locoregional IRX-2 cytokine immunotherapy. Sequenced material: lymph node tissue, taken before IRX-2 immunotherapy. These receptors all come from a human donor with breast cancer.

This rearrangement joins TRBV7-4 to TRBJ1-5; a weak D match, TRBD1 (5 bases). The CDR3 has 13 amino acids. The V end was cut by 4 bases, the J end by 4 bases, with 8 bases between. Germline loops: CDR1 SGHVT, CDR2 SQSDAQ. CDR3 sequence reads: CASSSQGNQPQHF. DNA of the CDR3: TGTGCCAGCAGCTCGCAGGGAAATCAGCCCCAGCATTTT.

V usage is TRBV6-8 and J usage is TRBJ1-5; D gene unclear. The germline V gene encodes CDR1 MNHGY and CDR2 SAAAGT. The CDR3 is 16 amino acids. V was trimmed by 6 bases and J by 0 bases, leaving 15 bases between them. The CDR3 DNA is TGTGCCAGCAGGGTTACAGTGGGTAATAGCAATCAGCCCCAGCATTTT. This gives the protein CASRVTVGNSNQPQHF.

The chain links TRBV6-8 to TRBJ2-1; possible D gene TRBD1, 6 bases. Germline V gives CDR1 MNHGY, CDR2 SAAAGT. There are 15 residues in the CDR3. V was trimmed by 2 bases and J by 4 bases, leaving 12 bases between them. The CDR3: CASSYARGWYNEQFF. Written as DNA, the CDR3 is TGTGCCAGCAGTTACGCCAGGGGATGGTACAATGAGCAGTTCTTC.

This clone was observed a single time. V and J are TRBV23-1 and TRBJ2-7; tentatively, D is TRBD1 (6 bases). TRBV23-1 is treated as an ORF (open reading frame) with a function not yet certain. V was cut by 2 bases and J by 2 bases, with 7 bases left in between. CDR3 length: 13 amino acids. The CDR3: CASSQTGPYEQYF. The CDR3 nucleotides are TGCGCCAGCAGTCAAACAGGGCCCTACGAGCAGTACTTC.

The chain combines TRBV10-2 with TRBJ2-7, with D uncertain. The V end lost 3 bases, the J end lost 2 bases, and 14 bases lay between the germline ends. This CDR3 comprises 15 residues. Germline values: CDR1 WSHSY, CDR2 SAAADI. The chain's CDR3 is CASSDRLLPTYEQYF. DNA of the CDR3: TGCGCCAGCAGTGACCGACTTCTCCCTACCTACGAGCAGTACTTC.

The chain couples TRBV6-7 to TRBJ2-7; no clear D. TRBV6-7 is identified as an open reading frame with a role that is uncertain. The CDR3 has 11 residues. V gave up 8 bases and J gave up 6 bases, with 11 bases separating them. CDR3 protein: CASQKSGEQYF. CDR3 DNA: TGTGCCAGCCAAAAATCGGGCGAGCAGTACTTC.

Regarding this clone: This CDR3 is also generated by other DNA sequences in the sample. The CDR3 bases are TGCGCCAGCAGCTTGGGGCAGGGTCTCACTGAAGCTTTCTTT. Its translation: CASSLGQGLTEAFF. The chain couples TRBV5-1 to TRBJ1-1; TRBD1 is a possible D gene (5 bases). Trimming left V 0 bases short and J 4 bases short, with 10 bases between. CDR1 and CDR2 from the germline V gene are SGHRS and YFSETQ. CDR3 length: 14 amino acids. Together with reference TRBV5-1 and TRBJ1-1, the CDR3 gives the full variable domain: KAGVTQTPRYLIKTRGQQVTLSCSPISGHRSVSWYQQTPGQGLQFLFEYFSETQRNKGNFPGRFSGRQFSNSRSEMNVSTLELGDSALYLCASSLGQGLTEAFFGQGTRLTVV.

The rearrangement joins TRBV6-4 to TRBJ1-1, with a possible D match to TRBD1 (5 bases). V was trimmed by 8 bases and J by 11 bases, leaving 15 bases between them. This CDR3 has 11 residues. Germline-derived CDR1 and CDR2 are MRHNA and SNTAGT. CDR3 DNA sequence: TGTGCCAGCTTTAGGGGTTTTGGGGCTTTCTTT. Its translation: CASFRGFGAFF.

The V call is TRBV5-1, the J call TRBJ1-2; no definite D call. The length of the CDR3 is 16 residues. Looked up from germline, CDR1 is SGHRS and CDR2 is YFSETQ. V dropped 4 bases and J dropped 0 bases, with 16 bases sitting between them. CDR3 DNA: TGCGCCAGCAGCGGTCTAACGATCGGGGCTAACTATGGCTACACCTTC. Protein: CASSGLTIGANYGYTF.

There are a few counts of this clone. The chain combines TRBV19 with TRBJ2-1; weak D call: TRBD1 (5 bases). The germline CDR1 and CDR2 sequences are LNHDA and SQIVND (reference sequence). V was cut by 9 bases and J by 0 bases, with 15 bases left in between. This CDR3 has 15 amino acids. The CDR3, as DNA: TGTGCCAGCACCTTCGACAGTTACTCCTACAATGAGCAGTTCTTC. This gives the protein CASTFDSYSYNEQFF.

CDR3 in DNA: TGTGCCAGCAGTCAAAGGAGCTCCTACGAGCAGTACTTC. Amino acids: CASSQRSSYEQYF. This chain links TRBV6-8 with TRBJ2-7; D remains unclear. The CDR3 is 13 residues long. Trimming took off 5 bases at V and 0 bases at J, with 8 bases between the two ends. Germline V gene sequence: CDR1 MNHGY, CDR2 SAAAGT.

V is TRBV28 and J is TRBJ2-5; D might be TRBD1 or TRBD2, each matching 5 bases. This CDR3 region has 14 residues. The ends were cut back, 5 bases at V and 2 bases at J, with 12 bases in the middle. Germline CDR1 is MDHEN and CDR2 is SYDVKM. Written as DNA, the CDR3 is TGTGCCAGCAGTCCGGGACGGATACAAGAGACCCAGTACTTC. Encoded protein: CASSPGRIQETQYF. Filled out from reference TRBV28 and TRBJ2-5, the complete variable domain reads DVKVTQSSRYLVKRTGEKVFLECVQDMDHENMFWYRQDPGLGLRLIYFSYDVKMKEKGDIPEGYSVSREKKERFSLILESASTNQTSMYLCASSPGRIQETQYFGPGTRLLVL.

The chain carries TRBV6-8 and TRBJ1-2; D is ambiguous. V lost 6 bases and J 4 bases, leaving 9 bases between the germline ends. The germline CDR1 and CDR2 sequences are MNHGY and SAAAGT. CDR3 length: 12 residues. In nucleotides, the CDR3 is TGTGCCAGCAGGGCGGGATTCTATGGCTACACCTTC. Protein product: CASRAGFYGYTF.

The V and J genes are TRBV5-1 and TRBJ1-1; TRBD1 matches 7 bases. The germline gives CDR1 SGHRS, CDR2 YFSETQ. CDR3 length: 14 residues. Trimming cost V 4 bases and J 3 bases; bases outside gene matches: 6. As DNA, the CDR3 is TGCGCCAGCAGCCCTAGGGGGCATGACACTGAAGCTTTCTTT. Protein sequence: CASSPRGHDTEAFF.

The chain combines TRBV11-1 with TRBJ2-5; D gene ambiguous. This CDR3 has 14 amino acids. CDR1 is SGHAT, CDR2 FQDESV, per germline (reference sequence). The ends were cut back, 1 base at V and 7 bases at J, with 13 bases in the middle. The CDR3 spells CASSLDPVSGTQYF. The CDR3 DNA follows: TGTGCCAGCAGCTTAGACCCGGTTTCTGGGACCCAGTACTTC.

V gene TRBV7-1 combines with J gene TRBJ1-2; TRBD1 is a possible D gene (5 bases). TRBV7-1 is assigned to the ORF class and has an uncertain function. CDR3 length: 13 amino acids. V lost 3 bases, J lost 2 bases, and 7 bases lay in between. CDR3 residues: CASSSGPNYGYTF. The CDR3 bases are TGTGCCAGCAGCTCGGGACCGAACTATGGCTACACCTTC.

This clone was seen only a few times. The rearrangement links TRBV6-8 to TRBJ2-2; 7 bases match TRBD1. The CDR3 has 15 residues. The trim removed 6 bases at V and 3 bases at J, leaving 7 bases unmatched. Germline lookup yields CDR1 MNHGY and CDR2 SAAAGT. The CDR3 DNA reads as TGTGCCAGCAGCCGGGACAGAGTGTACACCGGGGAGCTGTTTTTT. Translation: CASSRDRVYTGELFF.

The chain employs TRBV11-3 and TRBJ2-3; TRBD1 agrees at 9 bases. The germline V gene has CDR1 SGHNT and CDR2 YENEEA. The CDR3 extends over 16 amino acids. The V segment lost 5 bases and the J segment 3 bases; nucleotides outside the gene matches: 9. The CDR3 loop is CASSPHGTGRTDTQYF. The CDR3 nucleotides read TGTGCCAGCAGCCCCCACGGGACAGGGAGGACAGATACGCAGTATTTT.

The CDR3 sequence: CASSYDEGLAYGYTF. DNA of the CDR3: TGTGCCAGCAGTTACGACGAAGGGCTTGCCTATGGCTACACCTTC. V gene TRBV6-8 combines with J gene TRBJ1-2; D remains unclear. CDR1 and CDR2 (germline): MNHGY, SAAAGT. V lost 2 bases to trimming and J lost 4 bases, with 14 bases between them. This CDR3 comprises 15 residues.

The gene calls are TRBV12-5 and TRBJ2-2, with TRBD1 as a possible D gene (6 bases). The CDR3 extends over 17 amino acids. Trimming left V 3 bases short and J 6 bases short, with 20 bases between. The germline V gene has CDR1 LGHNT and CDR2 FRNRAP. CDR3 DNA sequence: TGTGCTAGTGGTTTATTCACCACAGGGATAGTGGCCGGGGAGCTGTTTTTT. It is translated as CASGLFTTGIVAGELFF.

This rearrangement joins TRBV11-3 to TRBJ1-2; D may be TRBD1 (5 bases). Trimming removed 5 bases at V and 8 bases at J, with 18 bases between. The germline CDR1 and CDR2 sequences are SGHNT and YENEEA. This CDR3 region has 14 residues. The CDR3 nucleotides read TGTGCCAGCAGCCCCGATTTCCAGGGTGGAGGCTACACCTTC. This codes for CASSPDFQGGGYTF. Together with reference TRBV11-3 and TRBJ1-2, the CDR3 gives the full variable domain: EAGVVQSPRYKIIEKKQPVAFWCNPISGHNTLYWYLQNLGQGPELLIRYENEEAVDDSQLPKDRFSAERLKGVDSTLKIQPAELGDSAVYLCASSPDFQGGGYTFGSGTRLTVV.

The CDR3 protein is CASMAGFTGELFF. The CDR3 nucleotides are TGTGCCAGTATGGCTGGGTTCACCGGGGAGCTGTTTTTT. The chain carries TRBV19 and TRBJ2-2; D gene ambiguous. The CDR3 is 13 residues long. Germline lookup yields CDR1 LNHDA and CDR2 SQIVND (reference sequence). The V gene lost 7 bases and the J gene lost 4 bases, with 10 bases spanning the gap.

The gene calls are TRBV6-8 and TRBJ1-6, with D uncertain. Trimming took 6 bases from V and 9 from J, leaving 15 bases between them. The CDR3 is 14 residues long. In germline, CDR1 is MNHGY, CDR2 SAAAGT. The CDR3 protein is CASRPTEVTSPLHF. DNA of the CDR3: TGTGCCAGCAGACCGACGGAGGTTACTTCACCCCTCCACTTT.

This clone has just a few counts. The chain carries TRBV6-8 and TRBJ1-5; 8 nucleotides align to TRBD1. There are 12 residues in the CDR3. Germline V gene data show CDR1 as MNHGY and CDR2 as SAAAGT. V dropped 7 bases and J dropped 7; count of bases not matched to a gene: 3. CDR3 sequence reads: CASMTGAQPQHF. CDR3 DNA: TGTGCCAGCATGACAGGGGCCCAGCCCCAGCATTTT.